This TCR beta chain was sequenced during a study of T cell repertoires in cytomegalovirus infection. Study as a whole: Public TCR beta signatures were indicative of both CMV infection and a matching HLA type. Study-level findings and limits: There were HLA-C-restricted CMV-specific TCR beta clonotypes dominating the ex vivo response.

Germline-derived CDR1 and CDR2 are SGHDT and YYEEEE. V lost 4 bases, J lost 2 bases, and 20 bases stayed unmatched. The CDR3 length is 20 residues. This clonotype was seen ten or more times. Its specificity is not known. One entry per CDR3 protein results from TCRdb running MiXCR on the reads. The sample has about 130,000 distinct CDR3 sequences, roughly 25% seen once; the top ten hold 34%. This chain joins TRBV5-6 and TRBJ2-5; 10 bases are shared with TRBD2. The sequence came from a human donor in good health (CMV status not recorded). Some clones in this sample may be carry-over from other donors' samples. The sequenced sample consisted of PBMCs, sequenced either directly or after in vitro stimulation (not recorded which). Here the CDR3 DNA reads TGTGCCAGCAGCGCTGAGGTCCTGGCTAGCGGGAGTGGTCGGCAAGAGACCCAGTACTTC. It specifies CASSAEVLASGSGRQETQYF.